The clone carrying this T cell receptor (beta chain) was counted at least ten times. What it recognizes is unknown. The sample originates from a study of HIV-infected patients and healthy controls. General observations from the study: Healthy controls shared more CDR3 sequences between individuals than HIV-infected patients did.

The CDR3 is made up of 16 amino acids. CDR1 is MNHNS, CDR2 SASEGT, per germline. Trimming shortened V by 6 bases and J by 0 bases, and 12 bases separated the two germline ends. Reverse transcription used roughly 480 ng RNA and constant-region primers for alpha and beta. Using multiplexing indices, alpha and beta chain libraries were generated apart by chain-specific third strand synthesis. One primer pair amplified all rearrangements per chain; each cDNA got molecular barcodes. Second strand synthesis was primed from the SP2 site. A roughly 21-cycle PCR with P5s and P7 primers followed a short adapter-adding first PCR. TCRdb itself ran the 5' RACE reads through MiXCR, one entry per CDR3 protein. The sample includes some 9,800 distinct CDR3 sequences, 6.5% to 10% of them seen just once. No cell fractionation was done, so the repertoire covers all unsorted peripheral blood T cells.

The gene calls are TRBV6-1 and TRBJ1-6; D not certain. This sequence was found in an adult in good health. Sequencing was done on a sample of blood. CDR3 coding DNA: TGTGCCAGCAGCAGGACGTATAGCTCCTATAATTCACCCCTCCACTTT. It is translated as CASSRTYSSYNSPLHF.